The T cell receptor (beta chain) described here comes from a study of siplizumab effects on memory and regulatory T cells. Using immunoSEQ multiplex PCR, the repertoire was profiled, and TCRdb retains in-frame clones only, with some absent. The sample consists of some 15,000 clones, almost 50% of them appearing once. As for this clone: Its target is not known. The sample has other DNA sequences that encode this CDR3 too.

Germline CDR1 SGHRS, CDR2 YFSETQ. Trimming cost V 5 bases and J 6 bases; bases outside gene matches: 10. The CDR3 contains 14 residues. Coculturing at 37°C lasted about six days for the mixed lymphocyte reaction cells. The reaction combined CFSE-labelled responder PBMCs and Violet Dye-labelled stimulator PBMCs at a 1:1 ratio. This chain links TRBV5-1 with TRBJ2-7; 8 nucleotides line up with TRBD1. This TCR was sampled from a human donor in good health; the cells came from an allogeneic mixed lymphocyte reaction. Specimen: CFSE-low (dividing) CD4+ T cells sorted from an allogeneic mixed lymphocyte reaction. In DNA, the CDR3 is TGCGCCAGCAGTTCCAGGGGGCTACTTGTCGAGCAGTACTTC. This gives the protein CASSSRGLLVEQYF. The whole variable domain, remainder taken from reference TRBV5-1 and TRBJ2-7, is KAGVTQTPRYLIKTRGQQVTLSCSPISGHRSVSWYQQTPGQGLQFLFEYFSETQRNKGNFPGRFSGRQFSNSRSEMNVSTLELGDSALYLCASSSRGLLVEQYFGPGTRLTVT.